The 14 T cell receptor beta chains reported below all come from one sample, sequenced in a study of TIL therapy for anti-PD-1-resistant metastatic lung cancer. This was the immunoSEQ v3 assay. The data were produced by immunoSEQ multiplex PCR, yet TCRdb's version contains in-frame clones alone and is incomplete. The data show several thousand clones, around 75% seen once. Time point in this sample: pre-treatment sample, taken before nivolumab and TIL therapy. Most excised metastases sampled were pleural nodules or supraclavicular lymph nodes. The sample here was tumor tissue, taken at baseline. Receptors were obtained from a person between 25 and 80 years old with non-small cell lung cancer.

This chain connects TRBV28 to TRBJ2-7; 7 nucleotides line up with TRBD1. There are 15 residues in the CDR3. Germline assignment: CDR1 MDHEN and CDR2 SYDVKM. J lost 3 bases, V lost 7 bases, and 12 bases had no gene match. The CDR3 protein is CASIPPGQTFYEQYF. The CDR3 DNA follows: TGTGCCAGCATTCCGCCGGGACAGACTTTCTACGAGCAGTACTTC.

V and J are TRBV7-9 and TRBJ1-1; tentatively, D is TRBD1 (6 bases). This CDR3 is 13 amino acids long. Trimming cost V 6 bases and J 4 bases, with 12 bases left between them. The germline V gene encodes CDR1 SEHNR and CDR2 FQNEAQ (reference sequence). Here the CDR3 reads CASSSRGVTEAFF. CDR3 DNA: TGTGCCAGCAGTTCCAGGGGAGTCACTGAAGCTTTCTTT.

This chain connects TRBV19 to TRBJ2-2; 9 nucleotides match TRBD1. Germline lookup yields CDR1 LNHDA and CDR2 SQIVND (reference sequence). CDR3 length equals 17 residues. The ends lost 5 bases at V and 1 base at J; junction bases unmatched: 8. CDR3 region: CASSGPGQGENTGELFF. DNA for the CDR3: TGTGCCAGTAGTGGGCCGGGACAGGGTGAGAACACCGGGGAGCTGTTTTTT. The variable domain in full, completed from reference TRBV19 and TRBJ2-2, reads DGGITQSPKYLFRKEGQNVTLSCEQNLNHDAMYWYRQDPGQGLRLIYYSQIVNDFQKGDIAEGYSVSREKKESFPLTVTSAQKNPTAFYLCASSGPGQGENTGELFFGEGSRLTVL.

CDR3 amino acids: CASSVRDRDYGYTF. The CDR3 DNA reads TGTGCCAGCAGCGTCCGGGACAGGGACTATGGCTACACCTTC. The chain has TRBV7-8 and TRBJ1-2, with 9 bases matching TRBD1. J lost 3 bases, V lost 5 bases, and 4 bases had no gene match. Germline assignment: CDR1 SGHVS and CDR2 FQNEAQ. The CDR3 is made up of 14 amino acids.

This clone was seen a few times. The V and J genes are TRBV27 and TRBJ2-7; D unresolved. The V gene lost 8 bases and the J gene lost 2 bases, with 7 bases spanning the gap. The length of the CDR3 is 11 residues. In germline, CDR1 is MNHEY, CDR2 SMNVEV (reference sequence). CDR3 in DNA: TGTGCCAGCGGAGAAGCCTACGAGCAGTACTTC. Its translation is CASGEAYEQYF.

The genes are TRBV9 and TRBJ1-1; D is uncertain. The CDR3 has 13 residues. Per the germline V gene, CDR1 is SGDLS and CDR2 is YYNGEE. With 0 bases removed from V and 1 base from J, the gap between germline ends came to 4 bases. The CDR3 sequence: CASSVAGNTEAFF. DNA of the CDR3: TGTGCCAGCAGCGTAGCCGGGAACACTGAAGCTTTCTTT.

This sequence joins TRBV28 and TRBJ1-2; 7 bases agree with TRBD1. V lost 3 bases to trimming and J lost 10 bases; unmatched junction nucleotides: 11. The length of the CDR3 is 14 residues. Germline CDR1 and CDR2: MDHEN and SYDVKM. In DNA form, the CDR3 reads TGTGCCAGCAGTTTGGAGACAGGGCCGAGCTTCTACACCTTC. Protein product: CASSLETGPSFYTF.

There are a few counts of this clone. This chain links TRBV7-2 with TRBJ1-5, with D hard to call. The germline V gene has CDR1 SGHTA and CDR2 FQGNSA. This CDR3 is 17 amino acids long. V lost 4 bases and J lost 2, with 18 bases in between. The CDR3 reads CASSSSSVPKRNQPQHF. The CDR3 DNA sequence: TGTGCCAGCAGCTCTAGCTCGGTCCCAAAGCGCAATCAGCCCCAGCATTTT.

The chain has TRBV10-3 and TRBJ1-5; 7 bases agree with TRBD1. J lost 6 bases, V lost 6 bases, and 14 bases had no gene match. The CDR3 has 16 amino acids. Germline assignment: CDR1 ENHRY and CDR2 SYGVKD. The CDR3 region is CAISGGQRGAGQPQHF. The CDR3 bases are TGTGCCATCAGCGGGGGACAGAGAGGGGCCGGTCAGCCCCAGCATTTT.

The V call is TRBV5-4, the J call TRBJ2-3; 9 bases agree with TRBD1. Germline V gene data show CDR1 as SGHNT and CDR2 as YYREEE (reference sequence). The CDR3 runs 14 residues. V lost 2 bases to trimming and J lost 5 bases; unmatched junction nucleotides: 3. In DNA, the CDR3 is TGTGCCAGCAGCTTACAGGGGGCTGTAGATACGCAGTATTTT. It is translated as CASSLQGAVDTQYF.

This clone came up a few times. V and J are TRBV6-6 and TRBJ1-1; TRBD1 matches 9 bases. The junction had 6 bases not matched to a gene; V was cut back by 5 bases and J by 5 bases. This CDR3 contains 14 residues. From germline, CDR1 is MNHNY and CDR2 SVGAGI (reference sequence). CDR3 sequence: CASSETGGKTEAFF. CDR3 bases: TGTGCCAGCAGTGAGACAGGGGGGAAGACTGAAGCTTTCTTT.

This clone turned up a few times. Here the CDR3 DNA reads TGTGCCAGCAGTTTCGGTGGCTCCTACAATGAGCAGTTCTTC. Translated, it gives CASSFGGSYNEQFF. The gene calls are TRBV5-5 and TRBJ2-1; D remains unclear. Trimming took off 5 bases at V and 0 bases at J, with 9 bases between the two ends. CDR3 length equals 14 residues. Germline-derived CDR1 and CDR2 are SGHKS and YYEKEE (reference sequence).

The V gene is TRBV7-2, the J gene TRBJ2-7, with 10 nucleotides matching TRBD2. V lost 0 bases and J lost 2; bases outside the gene matches: 7. The germline CDR1 and CDR2 sequences are SGHTA and FQGNSA. The CDR3 covers 17 residues. The CDR3 is CASSLASLAGDPYEQYF. The CDR3 DNA sequence: TGTGCCAGCAGCTTAGCCTCCCTAGCGGGAGATCCCTACGAGCAGTACTTC.

This chain joins TRBV6-1 and TRBJ1-5; D not resolved. Germline lookup yields CDR1 MNHNS and CDR2 SASEGT. Trimming shortened V by 2 bases and J by 0 bases, and 5 bases separated the two germline ends. CDR3 size: 14 residues. The CDR3 DNA reads TGTGCCAGCAGTGAACAGGTTAGCAATCAGCCCCAGCATTTT. Its protein product is CASSEQVSNQPQHF.